The 21 T cell receptor beta chains below all came from one sample that was sequenced in a study of blood T cell repertoires in COVID-19. Measured with immunoSEQ multiplex PCR; TCRdb has only the in-frame clones, and not every one. The top ten clones hold roughly 3.9% of a sample with roughly 260,000 clones, 88% of them seen once. The sequenced material came from peripheral blood. The source of these receptors is a man between 60 and 75 years old who had recovered from COVID-19.

This clone was observed a handful of times. The CDR3 DNA is TGTGCCAGCAGTGCCCGTCGACAGTCGCTAAACTACGAGCAGTACTTC. Translating it yields CASSARRQSLNYEQYF. The chain recombines TRBV6-1 with TRBJ2-7, with D perhaps TRBD1 (5 bases). CDR3 length: 16 amino acids. Between the trimmed V and J ends, which lost 4 bases and 3 bases, there was a span of 19 bases. Germline lookup yields CDR1 MNHNS and CDR2 SASEGT.

This sequence joins TRBV27 and TRBJ2-7; possible D gene TRBD2, 6 bases. The CDR3 consists of 13 residues. Per the germline V gene, CDR1 is MNHEY and CDR2 is SMNVEV (reference sequence). Between the trimmed V and J ends, which lost 6 bases and 2 bases, there was a span of 11 bases. CDR3 amino acids: CASRRDSAYEQYF. CDR3 nucleotides: TGTGCCAGCAGGAGGGACTCTGCCTACGAGCAGTACTTC.

V is TRBV3-1 (or the pseudogene TRBV3-2) and J is TRBJ1-4, with a possible D match to TRBD1 (6 bases). V lost 3 bases and J lost 5, with 10 bases in between. Germline CDR1 reads LGHDT; CDR2 reads YNNKEL (reference sequence). The CDR3 covers 14 residues. The CDR3 sequence: CASSQDSLNEKLFF. Here the CDR3 DNA reads TGTGCCAGCAGCCAGGACAGTCTCAATGAAAAACTGTTTTTT.

This chain uses TRBV19 with TRBJ1-2; tentative D call: TRBD1 (6 bases). V lost 8 bases and J lost 2, with 15 bases in between. From germline, CDR1 is LNHDA and CDR2 SQIVND (reference sequence). The length of the CDR3 is 14 residues. This CDR3 is CASRSSGQNYGYTF. The CDR3 DNA follows: TGTGCCAGTCGGTCCAGCGGACAGAACTATGGCTACACCTTC.

The chain joins TRBV14 to TRBJ2-3; 9 positions agree with TRBD2. The CDR3 is 17 amino acids. V trimming: 1 base; J trimming: 3 bases; junction bases outside the gene matches: 8. CDR1 and CDR2 from the germline V gene are SGHDN and FVKESK. The CDR3 is CASSQGERGDMTDTQYF. CDR3 bases: TGTGCCAGCAGCCAAGGCGAGCGGGGGGATATGACAGATACGCAGTATTTT.

V gene TRBV19 combines with J gene TRBJ2-2; D may be TRBD1 (6 bases). CDR1 and CDR2 (germline): LNHDA, SQIVND (reference sequence). This CDR3 comprises 16 residues. The ends were cut back, 4 bases at V and 8 bases at J, with 20 bases in the middle. CDR3 DNA: TGTGCCAGTAGTAACACGCCCGCAGGGGCGCAGGGGGAGCTGTTTTTT. It codes for CASSNTPAGAQGELFF.

The J gene is TRBJ2-1, the V gene TRBV19, with 8 bases that match TRBD1. Germline V CDR1 and CDR2: LNHDA, SQIVND (reference sequence). V shed 4 bases and J 4 bases; nucleotides not matched to a gene: 9. The CDR3 is 16 residues long. The CDR3 sequence: CASSRSTGVGYNEQFF. In nucleotides, the CDR3 is TGTGCCAGTAGTAGATCGACAGGGGTTGGATACAATGAGCAGTTCTTC. Full variable domain (rest looked up from reference TRBV19 and TRBJ2-1): DGGITQSPKYLFRKEGQNVTLSCEQNLNHDAMYWYRQDPGQGLRLIYYSQIVNDFQKGDIAEGYSVSREKKESFPLTVTSAQKNPTAFYLCASSRSTGVGYNEQFFGPGTRLTVL.

The chain combines TRBV19 with TRBJ2-4; 7 nucleotides match TRBD1. Per the germline V gene, CDR1 is LNHDA and CDR2 is SQIVND (reference sequence). The CDR3 loop spans 18 amino acids. V lost 3 bases and J lost 0; bases outside the gene matches: 11. The CDR3 spells CASSIDRVLSVAKNIQYF. CDR3 DNA: TGTGCCAGTAGTATTGACAGGGTACTCTCCGTAGCCAAAAACATTCAGTACTTC.

This clone was observed once. This sequence joins TRBV12-3 or TRBV12-4 and TRBJ1-1, with D unclear. The V and J ends lost 2 bases and 11 bases respectively, with 15 bases between them. The CDR3 has 13 residues. The CDR3 here is CASSLSPSSTAFF. CDR3 in DNA: TGTGCCAGCAGTTTAAGCCCCTCATCGACTGCTTTCTTT.

The chain is built from TRBV14 and TRBJ2-7; 9 bases agree with TRBD1. The CDR3 loop spans 15 amino acids. V trimming: 1 base; J trimming: 3 bases; junction bases outside the gene matches: 4. Germline lookup yields CDR1 SGHDN and CDR2 FVKESK. The chain's CDR3 is CASSQVTGGYYEQYF. CDR3 in DNA: TGTGCCAGCAGCCAAGTGACAGGGGGGTACTACGAGCAGTACTTC.

The table lists this clone with a few counts. The CDR3 region has the DNA TGTGCCAGCAGCATGGGACAGAACTATAATTCACCCCTCCACTTT. Translation: CASSMGQNYNSPLHF. The chain has TRBV7-8 and TRBJ1-6, with 7 nucleotides matching TRBD1. Trimming took 5 bases from V and 3 from J; bases not matched to a gene: 4. Germline V lookup: CDR1 SGHVS, CDR2 FQNEAQ. The CDR3 has 15 amino acids.

The chain joins TRBV7-6 to TRBJ1-1; D unclear. Between the trimmed V and J ends, which lost 1 base and 0 bases, there was a span of 9 bases. This CDR3 has 15 residues. CDR1 and CDR2 (germline): SGHVS, FNYEAQ. The CDR3, as DNA: TGTGCCAGCAGCTTAGAGCTAGAAATGAACACTGAAGCTTTCTTT. Its translation: CASSLELEMNTEAFF.

This chain uses TRBV9 with TRBJ1-2; weak D call: TRBD1 (5 bases). This CDR3 has 11 residues. The germline CDR1 and CDR2 sequences are SGDLS and YYNGEE. V was trimmed by 3 bases and J by 8 bases, leaving 8 bases between them. The CDR3 sequence is CASSGGLGYTF. The CDR3 DNA reads as TGTGCCAGCAGCGGGGGCTTGGGCTACACCTTC.

This clone has more than one count but fewer than ten. This chain joins TRBV7-8 and TRBJ1-1; no firm D call. The V and J ends lost 1 base and 6 bases respectively, with 9 bases between them. The CDR3 is made up of 13 amino acids. Germline CDR1 SGHVS, CDR2 FQNEAQ. CDR3 sequence: CASSLVDISEAFF. The CDR3 DNA reads TGTGCCAGCAGCTTAGTAGATATCTCTGAAGCTTTCTTT.

The chain is built from TRBV19 and TRBJ1-5; TRBD1 agrees at 8 bases. This CDR3 is built from 16 residues. Germline V gene data show CDR1 as LNHDA and CDR2 as SQIVND (reference sequence). J lost 2 bases, V lost 5 bases, and 8 bases had no gene match. The CDR3 loop is CASSPRTGPRNQPQHF. The CDR3 bases are TGTGCCAGTAGTCCTCGGACAGGGCCCCGCAATCAGCCCCAGCATTTT.

The chain is built from TRBV13 and TRBJ2-2, with D unresolved. The germline gives CDR1 PRHDT, CDR2 FYEKMQ (reference sequence). The ends were cut back, 4 bases at V and 1 base at J, with 19 bases in the middle. This CDR3 is 18 amino acids long. The CDR3 region has the DNA TGTGCCAGCAGCTCGCTATATCGACGACAAGTGAACACCGGGGAGCTGTTTTTT. Amino acid sequence: CASSSLYRRQVNTGELFF.

This clone has only one observation. This chain connects TRBV19 to TRBJ2-7, with 8 bases aligning to TRBD1. Trimming cost V 6 bases and J 7 bases; bases outside gene matches: 14. There are 15 residues in the CDR3. Germline CDR1 LNHDA, CDR2 SQIVND (reference sequence). CDR3 coding DNA: TGTGCCAGTAGCCCGACAGGGGCCGGGTTCAAGGAGCAGTACTTC. Amino acid sequence: CASSPTGAGFKEQYF.

The chain carries TRBV5-6 and TRBJ2-7, with D maybe TRBD1 (5 bases). Trimming left V 0 bases short and J 3 bases short, with 10 bases between. Per germline, CDR1 SGHDT and CDR2 YYEEEE. This CDR3 has 14 residues. The CDR3 coding sequence is TGTGCCAGCAGCTTGGGGGTAGGGGACTACGAGCAGTACTTC. This encodes CASSLGVGDYEQYF.

This clone was found once. The chain recombines TRBV25-1 with TRBJ1-1; D ambiguous. This CDR3 has 14 amino acids. The V end was cut by 2 bases, the J end by 7 bases, with 14 bases between. CDR1 is MGHDK, CDR2 SYGVNS, per germline. DNA of the CDR3: TGTGCCAGCAGTGAAGTCGGGGTTAAGGGTGAAGCTTTCTTT. Protein product: CASSEVGVKGEAFF.

The rearrangement joins TRBV6-2 or TRBV6-3 to TRBJ2-1; 15 nucleotides line up with TRBD2. Trimming cost V 2 bases and J 0 bases; bases outside gene matches: 11. CDR1 is MNHEY and CDR2 is SVGEGT in the germline V gene. This CDR3 region has 21 residues. CDR3 nucleotide sequence: TGTGCCAGCAGTTACAGACAAGGGACTAGCGGGGGGCCTAGCTCCTACAATGAGCAGTTCTTC. Encoded protein: CASSYRQGTSGGPSSYNEQFF.

V gene TRBV19 combines with J gene TRBJ2-3, with D perhaps matching TRBD1 (5 bases). Germline CDR1 reads LNHDA; CDR2 reads SQIVND (reference sequence). Trimming cost V 4 bases and J 2 bases, with 19 bases left between them. The CDR3 has 17 residues. CDR3 residues: CASSNAPVGAYTDTQYF. The CDR3 DNA sequence: TGTGCCAGTAGTAACGCCCCGGTAGGGGCGTACACAGATACGCAGTATTTT.